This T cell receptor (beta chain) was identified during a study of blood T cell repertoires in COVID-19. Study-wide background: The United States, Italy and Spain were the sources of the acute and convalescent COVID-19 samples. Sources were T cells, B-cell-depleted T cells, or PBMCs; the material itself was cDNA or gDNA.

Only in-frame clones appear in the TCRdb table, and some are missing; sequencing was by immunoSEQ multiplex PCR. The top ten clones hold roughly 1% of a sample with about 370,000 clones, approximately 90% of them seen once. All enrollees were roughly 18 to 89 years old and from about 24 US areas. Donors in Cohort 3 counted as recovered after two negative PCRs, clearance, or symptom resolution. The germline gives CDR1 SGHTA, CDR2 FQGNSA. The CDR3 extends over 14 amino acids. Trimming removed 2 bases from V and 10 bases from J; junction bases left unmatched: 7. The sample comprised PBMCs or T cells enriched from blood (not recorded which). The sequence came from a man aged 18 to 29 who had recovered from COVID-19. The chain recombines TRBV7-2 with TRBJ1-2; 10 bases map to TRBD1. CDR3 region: CASSLPGQGKLYTF. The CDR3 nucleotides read TGTGCCAGCAGCTTACCGGGACAGGGGAAACTCTACACCTTC.